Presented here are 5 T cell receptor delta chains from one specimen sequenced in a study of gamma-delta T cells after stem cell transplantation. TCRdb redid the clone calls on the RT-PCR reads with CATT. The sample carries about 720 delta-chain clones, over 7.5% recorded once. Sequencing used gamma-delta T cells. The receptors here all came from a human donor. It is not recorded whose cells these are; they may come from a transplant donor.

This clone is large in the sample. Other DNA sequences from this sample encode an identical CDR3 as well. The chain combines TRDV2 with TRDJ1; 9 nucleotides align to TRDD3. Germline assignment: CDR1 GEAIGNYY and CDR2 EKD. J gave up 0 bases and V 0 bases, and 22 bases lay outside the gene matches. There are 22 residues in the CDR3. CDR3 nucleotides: TGTGCCTGTGACACCGTTCTTTCCTCGCGTTGGGGGATAAGTGGGTACACCGATAAACTCATCTTT. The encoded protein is CACDTVLSSRWGISGYTDKLIF.

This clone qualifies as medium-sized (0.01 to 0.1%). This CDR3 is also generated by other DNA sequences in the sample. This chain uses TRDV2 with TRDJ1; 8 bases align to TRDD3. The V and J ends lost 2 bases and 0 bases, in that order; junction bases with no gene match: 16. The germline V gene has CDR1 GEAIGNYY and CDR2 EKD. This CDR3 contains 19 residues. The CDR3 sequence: CACDIVGGGSIPYTDKLIF. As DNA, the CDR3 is TGTGCCTGTGACATAGTTGGTGGGGGATCCATTCCTTACACCGATAAACTCATCTTT.

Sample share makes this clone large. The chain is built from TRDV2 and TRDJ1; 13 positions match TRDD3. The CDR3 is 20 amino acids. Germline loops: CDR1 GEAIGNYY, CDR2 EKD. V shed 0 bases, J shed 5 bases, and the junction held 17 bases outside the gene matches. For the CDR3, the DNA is TGTGCCTGTGACACCGTTGAACTGGGGGATACGCTACTATCCGGGGATAAACTCATCTTT. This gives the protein CACDTVELGDTLLSGDKLIF.

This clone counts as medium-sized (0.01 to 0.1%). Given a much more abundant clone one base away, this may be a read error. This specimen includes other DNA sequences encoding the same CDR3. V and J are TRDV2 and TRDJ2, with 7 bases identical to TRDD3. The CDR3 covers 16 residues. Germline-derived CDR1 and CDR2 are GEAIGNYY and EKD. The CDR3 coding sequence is TGTGCCTGTGAACCCCTGGGGGCCTCTTTGACAGCCCAACTCTTCTTT. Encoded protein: CACEPLGASLTAQLFF.

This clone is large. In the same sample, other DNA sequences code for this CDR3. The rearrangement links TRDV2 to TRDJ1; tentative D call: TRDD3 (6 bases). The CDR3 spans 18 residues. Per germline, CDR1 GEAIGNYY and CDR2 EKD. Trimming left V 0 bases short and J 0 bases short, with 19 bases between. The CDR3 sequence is CACDTVRGTRDYTDKLIF. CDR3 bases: TGTGCCTGTGACACCGTCAGGGGGACCCGGGATTACACCGATAAACTCATCTTT.